The clone carrying this T cell receptor beta chain was seen more than once but under ten times. Its antigen is currently unknown. Although they were nominally healthy when sampled, donors likely had unrecorded immune exposures. This record comes from a study of cytomegalovirus exposure and HLA in healthy donors. Study-level background: A preliminary data release comprised approximately 85 million unique TCRs obtained from HLA-typed donors. Study-level results: An Asian-associated ancestry cluster reportedly showed fewer N-insertions than the roughly 700-donor mean in a later analysis.

The V end was cut by 0 bases, the J end by 10 bases, with 12 bases between. The germline V gene has CDR1 GTSNPN and CDR2 SVGIG (reference sequence). This CDR3 contains 12 residues. The study ran its PCR with 60 Vbeta and 13 Jbeta primers. Original data processing: As a later analysis found, there were 80 million or so unique TCR beta chains, of which roughly 11 million were shared. TCRdb's copy holds only in-frame clones and misses some; the assay was immunoSEQ multiplex PCR. D and trimming come from the DNA, and the V and J calls and clone size come from that table. Of around 90,000 clones listed, about 79% are singletons.

Sequencing was performed on PBMCs. V is TRBV30 and J is TRBJ1-1; D remains ambiguous. The receptor's source is a male donor in good health and CMV-seropositive. The DNA for the CDR3 is TGTGCCTGGAGTGTCTTTGCCGGGAGAGCTTTCTTT. This codes for CAWSVFAGRAFF.